This entry lists 15 T cell receptor beta chains sequenced from one sample in a study of blood T cell repertoires in COVID-19 (dated by TCRdb to the early 2020s). Preparation of the library involved the immunoSEQ multiplex PCR assay. What TCRdb holds here is the immuneACCESS table cut down to in-frame rearrangements. Part of the clones is not present; checked against another copy, under half of the missing clones reflect an unresolved V gene, and the others are unexplained. This sample gives 170,000 or so clones in total; around 84% of them show up just once. The top ten hold 7% of the sample. Material: peripheral blood. The receptors stem from a man aged 50 or older with active or convalescent COVID-19.

V and J are TRBV25-1 and TRBJ1-4, with D maybe TRBD1 (5 bases). CDR3 length: 15 residues. V lost 5 bases to trimming and J lost 7 bases, with 17 bases between them. Germline CDR1 is MGHDK and CDR2 is SYGVNS. For the CDR3, the DNA is TGTGCCAGCAGTTCCAGTGGAAAGGGGTCTGAAAAACTGTTTTTT. Its translation: CASSSSGKGSEKLFF.

In this sample, this clone turned up many times. The gene calls are TRBV4-1 and TRBJ2-5; TRBD2 agrees at 8 bases. V shed 5 bases, J shed 2 bases, and the junction held 13 bases outside the gene matches. The CDR3 extends over 17 amino acids. Germline CDR1 reads MGHRA; CDR2 reads YSYEKL. The chain's CDR3 is CASSSGVFAGGQETQYF. The CDR3 DNA reads as TGCGCCAGCAGCTCGGGGGTCTTTGCGGGAGGACAAGAGACCCAGTACTTC.

This clone has only a few counts. This CDR3 reads CALFRDRGTGGANVLTF. The CDR3 DNA sequence: TGTGCCCTATTCCGGGACAGGGGCACGGGAGGGGCCAACGTCCTGACTTTC. The chain links TRBV30 to TRBJ2-6; TRBD1 matches 10 bases. Germline CDR1 and CDR2: GTSNPN and SVGIG (reference sequence). This CDR3 comprises 17 residues. With 8 bases clipped from V and 4 bases from J, the junction kept 14 bases outside the gene matches. Complete variable domain (other parts from reference TRBV30 and TRBJ2-6): SQTIHQWPATLVQPVGSPLSLECTVEGTSNPNLYWYRQAAGRGLQLLFYSVGIGQISSEVPQNLSASRPQDRQFILSSKKLLLSDSGFYLCALFRDRGTGGANVLTFGAGSRLTVL.

The rearrangement joins TRBV12-3 or TRBV12-4 to TRBJ2-7; 8 bases line up with TRBD2. CDR3 length: 13 amino acids. The junction had 10 bases not matched to a gene; V was cut back by 3 bases and J by 12 bases. The CDR3 protein is CASSLSASGGRYF. CDR3 in DNA: TGTGCCAGCAGTTTGAGTGCCAGCGGGGGAAGGTACTTC.

The CDR3 coding sequence is TGTGCCAGCAGGCTACAGGGAATGAACTATGGCTACACCTTC. As protein: CASRLQGMNYGYTF. This rearrangement joins TRBV27 to TRBJ1-2, with D possibly being TRBD1 (6 bases). The germline V gene has CDR1 MNHEY and CDR2 SMNVEV (reference sequence). This CDR3 is built from 14 residues. Trimming removed 6 bases at V and 2 bases at J, with 13 bases between.

This chain joins TRBV27 and TRBJ2-7; 9 bases are shared with TRBD1. Trimming removed 4 bases from V and 2 bases from J; junction bases left unmatched: 6. There are 15 residues in the CDR3. The germline CDR1 and CDR2 sequences are MNHEY and SMNVEV (reference sequence). The CDR3 is CASSSTGTGTYEQYF. CDR3 DNA sequence: TGTGCCAGCAGTTCCACCGGGACAGGGACCTACGAGCAGTACTTC.

The chain recombines TRBV6-5 with TRBJ1-4; 9 bases match TRBD1. Per the germline V gene, CDR1 is MNHEY and CDR2 is SVGAGI. V was pared by 6 bases and J by 10 bases, with 12 bases of the junction left unmatched. The CDR3 spans 15 residues. Written as DNA, the CDR3 is TGTGCCAGCAGCTCGACAGGGGGGTCTTGGGGAAAACTGTTTTTT. Protein sequence: CASSSTGGSWGKLFF.

The rearrangement joins TRBV7-2 to TRBJ2-3; D is undetermined. Germline assignment: CDR1 SGHTA and CDR2 FQGNSA. Trimming took 2 bases from V and 2 from J, leaving 14 bases between them. This CDR3 has 16 amino acids. The CDR3 sequence is CASSLSIVTFTDTQYF. The DNA of the CDR3 is TGTGCCAGCAGCTTATCCATCGTGACTTTCACAGATACGCAGTATTTT.

The chain employs TRBV6-2 or TRBV6-3 and TRBJ1-1; D may be TRBD1 (6 bases). The germline CDR1 and CDR2 sequences are MNHEY and SVGEGT. The CDR3 covers 18 residues. Trimming removed 3 bases from V and 0 bases from J, with 20 bases in between. CDR3 nucleotides: TGTGCCAGCAGTTATCCCGCTCGGGACACAATTCTGAACACTGAAGCTTTCTTT. Translated: CASSYPARDTILNTEAFF.

The chain carries TRBV24-1 and TRBJ1-1; D is ambiguous. Germline lookup yields CDR1 KGHDR and CDR2 SFDVKD. Trimming took off 4 bases at V and 5 bases at J, with 7 bases between the two ends. The CDR3 spans 12 residues. CDR3 region: CATSDRWTEAFF. In nucleotides, the CDR3 is TGTGCCACCAGTGACCGGTGGACTGAAGCTTTCTTT.

This chain links TRBV29-1 with TRBJ1-4; no clear D gene. This CDR3 spans 13 amino acids. Looked up from germline, CDR1 is SQVTM and CDR2 is ANQGSEA. Trimming stripped 6 bases from V and 0 bases from J, with 8 bases between. Here the CDR3 DNA reads TGCAGCGTCTCCGGGACAACTAATGAAAAACTGTTTTTT. This translates into CSVSGTTNEKLFF.

The table lists this clone with a count of one. V and J are TRBV7-2 and TRBJ1-2, with D unclear. The CDR3 totals 12 residues. Germline V lookup: CDR1 SGHTA, CDR2 FQGNSA. V lost 3 bases and J 8 bases, leaving 10 bases between the germline ends. Here the CDR3 DNA reads TGTGCCAGCAGCTTGACACCCTCGGGCTACACCTTC. It translates to CASSLTPSGYTF. The complete variable domain, with remaining parts taken from reference TRBV7-2 and TRBJ1-2, reads GAGVSQSPSNKVTEKGKDVELRCDPISGHTALYWYRQSLGQGLEFLIYFQGNSAPDKSGLPSDRFSAERTGGSVSTLTIQRTQQEDSAVYLCASSLTPSGYTFGSGTRLTVV.

Here the CDR3 DNA reads TGTGCCAGCAGTTCCTCGCGGTTAGCCAAAAACATTCAGTACTTC. Amino acid sequence: CASSSSRLAKNIQYF. This rearrangement joins TRBV27 to TRBJ2-4; no reliable D call. Germline CDR1 and CDR2: MNHEY and SMNVEV (reference sequence). The CDR3 has 15 amino acids. V lost 4 bases and J 0 bases, leaving 10 bases between the germline ends.

This chain uses TRBV28 with TRBJ1-5; TRBD1 is a possible D gene (5 bases). The CDR3 runs 16 residues. V was pared by 7 bases and J by 1 base, with 17 bases between. Germline V lookup: CDR1 MDHEN, CDR2 SYDVKM. The CDR3 DNA follows: TGTGCCAGCACGGGGTGGGGCGCGGGGAGCAATCAGCCCCAGCATTTT. Its protein product is CASTGWGAGSNQPQHF.

The chain combines TRBV6-5 with TRBJ2-1; D possibly corresponds to TRBD2 (7 bases). CDR3 length: 16 residues. Germline V gives CDR1 MNHEY, CDR2 SVGAGI. Trimming shortened V by 2 bases and J by 2 bases, and 13 bases separated the two germline ends. DNA of the CDR3: TGTGCCAGCAGTTACGCCGGAGGGGGGGCCTACAATGAGCAGTTCTTC. Its protein is CASSYAGGGAYNEQFF.